The clone carrying this TCR beta chain has at least ten counts. The CDR3 has 20 residues. After removal of 2 bases from V and 5 bases from J, the junction contained 19 bases not matched to a gene. Germline CDR1 and CDR2: MGHRA and YSYEKL. MiXCR, applied by TCRdb to the 5' RACE reads, yields one record per CDR3 protein. The sample contains around 50,000 distinct CDR3 sequences, 3% to 4.5% of which appear only once. The entry originates in a study of neurological immune-mediated disorders. Sequencing was performed on PBMCs. The rearrangement uses TRBV4-1 and TRBJ2-1; 9 positions agree with TRBD1. The sequence derives from a woman in her 30s with multiple sclerosis. The CDR3 DNA is TGCGCCAGCAGCCAAAGGAGTGGACAGGGGAATCTTCATTGGCACAATGAGCAGTTCTTC. Amino acid sequence: CASSQRSGQGNLHWHNEQFF.